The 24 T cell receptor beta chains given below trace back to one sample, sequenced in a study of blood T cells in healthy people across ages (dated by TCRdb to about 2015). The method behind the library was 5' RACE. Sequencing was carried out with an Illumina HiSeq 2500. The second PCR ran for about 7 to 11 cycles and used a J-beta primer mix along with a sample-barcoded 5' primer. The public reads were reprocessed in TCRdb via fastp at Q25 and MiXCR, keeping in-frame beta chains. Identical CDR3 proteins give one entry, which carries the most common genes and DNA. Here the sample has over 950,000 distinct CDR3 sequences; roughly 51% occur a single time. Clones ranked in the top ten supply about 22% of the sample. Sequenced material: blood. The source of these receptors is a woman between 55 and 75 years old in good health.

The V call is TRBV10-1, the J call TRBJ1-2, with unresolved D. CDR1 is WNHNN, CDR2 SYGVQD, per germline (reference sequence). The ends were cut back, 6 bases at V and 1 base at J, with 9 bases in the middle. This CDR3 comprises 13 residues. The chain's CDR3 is CASSREFNYGYTF. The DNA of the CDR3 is TGCGCCAGCAGCCGCGAATTTAACTATGGCTACACCTTC.

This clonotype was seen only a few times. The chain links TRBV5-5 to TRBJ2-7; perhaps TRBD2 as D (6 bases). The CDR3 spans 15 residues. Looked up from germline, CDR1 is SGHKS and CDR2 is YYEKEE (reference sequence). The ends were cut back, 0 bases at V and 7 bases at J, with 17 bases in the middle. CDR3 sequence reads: CASSLAAMTSREQYF. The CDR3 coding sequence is TGTGCCAGCAGCTTGGCCGCGATGACTAGTAGGGAGCAGTACTTC.

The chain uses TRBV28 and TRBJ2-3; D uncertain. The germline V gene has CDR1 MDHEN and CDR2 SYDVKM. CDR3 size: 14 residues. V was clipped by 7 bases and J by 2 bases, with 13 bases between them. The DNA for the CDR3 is TGTGCCAGCATTCCCATCGCCTCCACAGATACGCAGTATTTT. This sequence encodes CASIPIASTDTQYF.

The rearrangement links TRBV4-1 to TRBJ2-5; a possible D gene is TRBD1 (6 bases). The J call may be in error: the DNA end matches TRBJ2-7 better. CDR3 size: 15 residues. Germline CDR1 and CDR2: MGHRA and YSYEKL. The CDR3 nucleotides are TGCGCCAGCAGCCAAACCTTGGACAGAATCTACGAGCAGTACTTC. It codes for CASSQTLDRIYEQYF.

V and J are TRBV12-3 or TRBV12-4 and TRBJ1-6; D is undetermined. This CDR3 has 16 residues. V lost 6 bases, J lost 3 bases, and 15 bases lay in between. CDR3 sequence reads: CASSNRLRGYNSPLHF. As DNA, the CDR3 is TGTGCCAGCAGCAACCGCCTCCGAGGCTATAATTCACCCCTCCACTTT.

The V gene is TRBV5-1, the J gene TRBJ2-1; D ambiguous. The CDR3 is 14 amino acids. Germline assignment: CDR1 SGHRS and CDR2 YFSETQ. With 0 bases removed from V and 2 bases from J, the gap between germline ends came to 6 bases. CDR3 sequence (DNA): TGCGCCAGCAGCTTGGTACACGCCTACAATGAGCAGTTCTTC. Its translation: CASSLVHAYNEQFF.

CDR3 nucleotide sequence: TGTGCCACCAGTGACAGGACAGGGGGTACGGGAAGGGATACGCAGTATTTT. This gives the protein CATSDRTGGTGRDTQYF. This chain joins TRBV24-1 and TRBJ2-3; 10 bases are a match to TRBD1. Looked up from germline, CDR1 is KGHDR and CDR2 is SFDVKD. Trimming at V came to 4 bases and at J to 6 bases, leaving 12 bases not matched to a gene. The CDR3 runs to 17 residues.

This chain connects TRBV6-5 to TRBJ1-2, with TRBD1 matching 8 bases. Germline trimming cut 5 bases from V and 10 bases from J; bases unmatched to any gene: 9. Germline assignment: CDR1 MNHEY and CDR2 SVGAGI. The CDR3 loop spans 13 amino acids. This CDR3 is CASSAPGQVNYTF. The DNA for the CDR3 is TGTGCCAGCAGTGCCCCGGGACAGGTTAACTACACCTTC.

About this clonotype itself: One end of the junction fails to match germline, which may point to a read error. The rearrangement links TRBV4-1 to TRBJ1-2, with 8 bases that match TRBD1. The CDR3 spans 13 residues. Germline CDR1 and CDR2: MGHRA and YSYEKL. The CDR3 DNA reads TGCGCCAACAGCCCCGGGACAGGTGGTGGCTACACCTTC. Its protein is CANSPGTGGGYTF.

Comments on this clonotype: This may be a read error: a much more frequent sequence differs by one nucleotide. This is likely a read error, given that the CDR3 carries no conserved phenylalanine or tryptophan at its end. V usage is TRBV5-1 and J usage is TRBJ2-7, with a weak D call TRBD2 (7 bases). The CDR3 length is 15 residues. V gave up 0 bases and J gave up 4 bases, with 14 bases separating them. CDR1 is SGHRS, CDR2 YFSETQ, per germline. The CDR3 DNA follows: TGCGCCAGCAGCTTGGAGGCGGGGGCGGAGTACGAGCAGTACTTA. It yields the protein CASSLEAGAEYEQYL.

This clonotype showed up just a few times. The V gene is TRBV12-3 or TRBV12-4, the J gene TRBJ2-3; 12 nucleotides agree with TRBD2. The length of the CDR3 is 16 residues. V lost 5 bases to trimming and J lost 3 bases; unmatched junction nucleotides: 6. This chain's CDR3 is CASSPRTSGITDTQYF. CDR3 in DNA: TGTGCCAGCAGTCCGCGGACTAGCGGGATTACAGATACGCAGTATTTT.

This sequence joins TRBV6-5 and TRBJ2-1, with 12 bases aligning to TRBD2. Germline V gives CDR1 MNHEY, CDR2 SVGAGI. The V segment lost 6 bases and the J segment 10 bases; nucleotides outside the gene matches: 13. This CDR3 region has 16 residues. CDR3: CASSRNPALAGGEQFF. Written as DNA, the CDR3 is TGTGCCAGCAGCCGAAACCCCGCACTAGCGGGAGGCGAGCAGTTCTTC.

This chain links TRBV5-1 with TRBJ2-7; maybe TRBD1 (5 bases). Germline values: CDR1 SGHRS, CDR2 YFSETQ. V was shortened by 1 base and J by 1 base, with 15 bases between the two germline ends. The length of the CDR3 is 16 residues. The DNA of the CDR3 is TGCGCCAGCAGCTTGTTTCCGGCAGGGAATTCCTACGAGCAGTACTTC. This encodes CASSLFPAGNSYEQYF.

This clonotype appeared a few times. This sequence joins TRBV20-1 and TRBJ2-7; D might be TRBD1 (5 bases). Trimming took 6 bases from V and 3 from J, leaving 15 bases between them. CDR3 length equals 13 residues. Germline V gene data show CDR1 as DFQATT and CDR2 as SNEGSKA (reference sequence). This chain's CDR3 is CSARQSLYYEQYF. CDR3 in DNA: TGCAGTGCAAGACAGAGCCTGTACTACGAGCAGTACTTC.

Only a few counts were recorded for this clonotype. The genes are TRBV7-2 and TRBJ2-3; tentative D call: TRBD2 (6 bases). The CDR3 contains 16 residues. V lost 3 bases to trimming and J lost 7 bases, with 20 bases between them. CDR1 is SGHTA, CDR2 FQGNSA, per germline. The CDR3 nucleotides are TGTGCCAGCAGCTTGGGTGGGATAGCGGTTGCGAATACGCAGTATTTT. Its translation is CASSLGGIAVANTQYF.

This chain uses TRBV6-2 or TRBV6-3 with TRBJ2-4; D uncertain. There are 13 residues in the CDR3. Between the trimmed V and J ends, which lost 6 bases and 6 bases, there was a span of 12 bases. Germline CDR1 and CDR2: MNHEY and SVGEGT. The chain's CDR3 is CASRDSRSNIQYF. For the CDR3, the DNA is TGTGCCAGCAGGGATAGCCGATCAAACATTCAGTACTTC.

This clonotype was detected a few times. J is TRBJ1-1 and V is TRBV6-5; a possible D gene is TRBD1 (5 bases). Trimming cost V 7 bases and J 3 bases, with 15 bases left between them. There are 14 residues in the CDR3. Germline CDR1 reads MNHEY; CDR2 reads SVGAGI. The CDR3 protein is CASKRDRGDTEAFF. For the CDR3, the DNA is TGTGCCAGCAAACGGGACCGTGGGGACACTGAAGCTTTCTTT.

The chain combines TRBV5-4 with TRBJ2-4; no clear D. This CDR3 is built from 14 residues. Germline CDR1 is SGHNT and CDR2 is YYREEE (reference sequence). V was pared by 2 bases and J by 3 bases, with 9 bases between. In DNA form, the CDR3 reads TGTGCCAGCAGCTTTGGCGCTGGCAAAAACATTCAGTACTTC. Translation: CASSFGAGKNIQYF.

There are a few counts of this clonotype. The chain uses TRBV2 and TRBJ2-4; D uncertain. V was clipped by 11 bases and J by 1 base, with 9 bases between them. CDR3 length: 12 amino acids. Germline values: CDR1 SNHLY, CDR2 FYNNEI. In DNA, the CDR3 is TGTGCCGTGAAAGAGGCCAAAAACATTCAGTACTTC. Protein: CAVKEAKNIQYF.

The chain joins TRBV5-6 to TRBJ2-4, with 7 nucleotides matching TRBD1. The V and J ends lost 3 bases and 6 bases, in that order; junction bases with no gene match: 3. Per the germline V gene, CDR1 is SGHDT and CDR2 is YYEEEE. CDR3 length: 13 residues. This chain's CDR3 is CASSSTGSNIQYF. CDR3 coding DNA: TGTGCCAGCAGCTCGACAGGGTCAAACATTCAGTACTTC.

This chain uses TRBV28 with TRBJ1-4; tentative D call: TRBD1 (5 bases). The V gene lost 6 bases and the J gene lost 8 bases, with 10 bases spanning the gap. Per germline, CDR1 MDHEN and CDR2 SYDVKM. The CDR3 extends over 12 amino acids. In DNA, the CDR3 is TGTGCCAGCAGACTACAGGCAGAAAAACTGTTTTTT. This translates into CASRLQAEKLFF.

The CDR3 DNA sequence: TGCAGTGCTGATACAGGGAGCTCCTATAATTCACCCCTCCACTTT. Translation gives CSADTGSSYNSPLHF. The genes are TRBV20-1 and TRBJ1-6, with D possibly TRBD1 on 6 matching bases. The CDR3 is 15 amino acids. With 5 bases removed from V and 0 bases from J, the gap between germline ends came to 11 bases. The germline gives CDR1 DFQATT, CDR2 SNEGSKA (reference sequence).

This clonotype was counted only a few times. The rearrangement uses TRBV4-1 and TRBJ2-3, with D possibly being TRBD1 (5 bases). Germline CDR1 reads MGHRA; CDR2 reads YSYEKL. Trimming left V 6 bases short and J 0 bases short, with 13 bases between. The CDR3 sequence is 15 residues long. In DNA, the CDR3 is TGCGCCAGCAGAAACGACAGAGCTAGCACAGATACGCAGTATTTT. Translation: CASRNDRASTDTQYF.

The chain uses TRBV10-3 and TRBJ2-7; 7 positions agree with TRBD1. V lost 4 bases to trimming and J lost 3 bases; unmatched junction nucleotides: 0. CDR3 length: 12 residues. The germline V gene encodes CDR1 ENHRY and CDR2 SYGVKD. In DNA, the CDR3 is TGTGCCATCAGTGGGACAGGCTACGAGCAGTACTTC. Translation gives CAISGTGYEQYF.